This T cell receptor beta chain stems from a study of blood T cell repertoires in COVID-19. Study in general: COVID-19 samples, acute and convalescent, were from the United States, Italy and Spain. PBMCs, B-cell-depleted T cells, or T cells were the source of the cDNA or gDNA that made up the material.

In the original analysis: The assay estimated nucleated cells by amplifying reference gene primers. The table came from immunoSEQ multiplex PCR; TCRdb's copy has only in-frame clones and leaves some out. For V, J and clone size, that table is used; D and trimming come from the DNA. The profile covers about 220,000 clones, with 80% to 90% appearing a single time and 20% taken by the ten largest. Germline V CDR1 and CDR2: KGHSH, LQKENI. The CDR3 totals 13 residues. V lost 5 bases to trimming and J lost 2 bases, with 9 bases between them. J is TRBJ2-5 and V is TRBV18; D gene ambiguous. This TCR came from a man aged 25-45 years with active or convalescent COVID-19. Sequenced input: peripheral blood. The CDR3 loop reads CASSNIRQETQYF. DNA of the CDR3: TGTGCCAGCTCAAACATCAGACAAGAGACCCAGTACTTC.